Shown below are 9 T cell receptor beta chains from a single sample sequenced in a study of cytomegalovirus exposure and HLA in healthy donors. This PCR relied on a set of 60 Vbeta primers and 13 Jbeta primers. The repertoire was sequenced with immunoSEQ multiplex PCR; TCRdb's copy has only in-frame clones and lacks some. The table has over 110,000 clones, about 80% seen once; the top ten hold 6.2%. Sequencing was performed on PBMCs. The receptors were gathered from a middle-aged woman in good health and CMV-seropositive.

The chain employs TRBV27 and TRBJ2-7; D might be TRBD1 (8 bases). The CDR3 sequence is 13 residues long. V lost 6 bases and J lost 6, with 15 bases in between. Germline assignment: CDR1 MNHEY and CDR2 SMNVEV (reference sequence). In DNA, the CDR3 is TGTGCCAGCAGCCTGGACAGGGAGGGCGAGCAGTACTTC. Translation: CASSLDREGEQYF.

The chain recombines TRBV19 with TRBJ2-2, with TRBD1 matching over 8 bases. CDR1 LNHDA and CDR2 SQIVND come from the germline V gene (reference sequence). There are 16 residues in the CDR3. The trim removed 7 bases at V and 7 bases at J, leaving 14 bases unmatched. CDR3 sequence: CASTPGNRGDGGELFF. CDR3 coding DNA: TGTGCCAGTACCCCCGGGAACAGGGGGGACGGCGGGGAGCTGTTTTTT.

This rearrangement joins TRBV5-6 to TRBJ2-1; D may be TRBD2 (5 bases). Germline V gives CDR1 SGHDT, CDR2 YYEEEE. V gave up 4 bases and J gave up 0 bases, with 14 bases separating them. The CDR3 has 16 residues. DNA for the CDR3: TGTGCCAGCAGCAGCGGACTGACGAGCTCCTACAATGAGCAGTTCTTC. Amino acid sequence: CASSSGLTSSYNEQFF.

This chain connects TRBV15 to TRBJ2-1; TRBD2 agrees at 11 bases. In germline, CDR1 is LNHNV, CDR2 YYDKDF (reference sequence). The CDR3 length is 17 residues. With V trimmed by 0 bases and J by 10 bases, 11 bases remained unmatched. The CDR3 region is CATSRDPGLAAPSEQFF. CDR3 sequence (DNA): TGTGCCACCAGCAGAGATCCGGGACTAGCGGCCCCCTCGGAGCAGTTCTTC.

The chain employs TRBV7-9 and TRBJ1-4, with 11 bases identical to TRBD1. Per the germline V gene, CDR1 is SEHNR and CDR2 is FQNEAQ (reference sequence). The V and J ends lost 5 bases and 2 bases, in that order; junction bases with no gene match: 4. The CDR3 is 16 residues long. This CDR3 reads CASSIGQGATNEKLFF. The CDR3 coding sequence is TGTGCCAGCAGCATAGGACAGGGGGCTACTAATGAAAAACTGTTTTTT.

V and J are TRBV6-5 and TRBJ2-2; D might be TRBD2 (6 bases). Germline-derived CDR1 and CDR2 are MNHEY and SVGAGI. The CDR3 extends over 13 amino acids. The germline V and J ends were trimmed by 10 bases and 6 bases, with 15 bases remaining between them. The CDR3, as DNA: TGTGCCACCTCCAGGGAGGAATCCGGGGAGCTGTTTTTT. This encodes CATSREESGELFF.

This rearrangement joins TRBV28 to TRBJ1-4; D unresolved. Germline CDR1 MDHEN, CDR2 SYDVKM. This CDR3 is 14 amino acids long. Trimming shortened V by 8 bases and J by 0 bases, and 10 bases separated the two germline ends. The CDR3 DNA is TGTGCCAGCGGTGCGGTAGCAACTAATGAAAAACTGTTTTTT. It specifies CASGAVATNEKLFF.

The chain carries TRBV2 and TRBJ2-1; the D is unclear. The CDR3 spans 13 residues. Germline V lookup: CDR1 SNHLY, CDR2 FYNNEI. Deletions cut 4 bases from V and 0 bases from J, with 4 bases between. CDR3 loop: CASSVFSYNEQFF. The CDR3 DNA is TGTGCCAGCAGTGTATTCTCCTACAATGAGCAGTTCTTC.

This rearrangement joins TRBV29-1 to TRBJ1-6; TRBD1 aligns across 8 bases. The V and J ends lost 7 bases and 6 bases, in that order; junction bases with no gene match: 5. The CDR3 is made up of 13 amino acids. Germline V gives CDR1 SQVTM, CDR2 ANQGSEA. This CDR3 reads CSAGTGANSPLHF. DNA of the CDR3: TGCAGCGCCGGGACAGGAGCTAATTCACCCCTCCACTTT.